These 24 T cell receptor beta chains were sequenced from one sample in a study of immune heterogeneity within non-small cell lung tumors. Bulk tumor genomic DNA, around 600 ng per sample, was the template. Multiple widely separated biopsies were taken from each primary tumor at surgery. With untreated, newly diagnosed non-small cell lung cancer, the patients went on to undergo curative surgery. TCR beta CDR3 was amplified by multiplex PCR, first round around 10 cycles, 32 V and 13 J primers. TCRdb called the multiplex PCR reads again in MiXCR, with one record for every CDR3 protein. The profile covers approximately 3,100 distinct CDR3 sequences, with 25% to 35% appearing a single time and more than 9% taken by the ten largest. Sequencing used lung tumor tissue. These receptors were taken from a man aged 60 to 69 with non-small cell lung cancer.

By proportion, this clonotype is medium-sized (0.01 to 0.1%). J is TRBJ1-2 and V is TRBV7-2; 8 bases align to TRBD1. In germline, CDR1 is SGHTA, CDR2 FQGNSA. V dropped 5 bases and J dropped 4; count of bases not matched to a gene: 6. There are 14 residues in the CDR3. CDR3 nucleotides: TGTGCCAGCAGCCGAACAGGGGGAAGCTATGGCTACACCTTC. Its translation is CASSRTGGSYGYTF.

The chain joins TRBV6-2 or TRBV6-3 to TRBJ2-3; D remains ambiguous. The CDR3 covers 15 residues. Germline loops: CDR1 MNHEY, CDR2 SVGEGT. V was trimmed by 0 bases and J by 3 bases, leaving 10 bases between them. The CDR3 nucleotides read TGTGCCAGCAGTTACTCTGGGCTGGAGACAGATACGCAGTATTTT. Translating it yields CASSYSGLETDTQYF.

This chain links TRBV4-1 with TRBJ2-2, with TRBD2 matching 8 bases. This CDR3 has 15 residues. V trimming: 4 bases; J trimming: 6 bases; junction bases outside the gene matches: 7. Germline lookup yields CDR1 MGHRA and CDR2 YSYEKL. The CDR3 coding sequence is TGCGCCAGCAGCCGCAGCGGGAGCAGGGCCGGGGAGCTGTTTTTT. This sequence encodes CASSRSGSRAGELFF.

The sample holds a few counts of this clonotype. The chain links TRBV7-2 to TRBJ1-4; 8 positions match TRBD1. V trimming: 3 bases; J trimming: 7 bases; junction bases outside the gene matches: 4. The CDR3 loop spans 14 amino acids. Germline V CDR1 and CDR2: SGHTA, FQGNSA. The CDR3 bases are TGTGCCAGCAGCTTTAGGACAGGGAGTGAAAAACTGTTTTTT. Its translation is CASSFRTGSEKLFF.

This clonotype has a handful of counts. The CDR3 loop reads CAWSVGTNTEAFF. CDR3 bases: TGTGCCTGGAGTGTAGGGACAAACACTGAAGCTTTCTTT. This sequence joins TRBV30 and TRBJ1-1; the D gene is possibly TRBD1 (6 bases). V was trimmed by 0 bases and J by 2 bases, leaving 7 bases between them. Germline CDR1 and CDR2: GTSNPN and SVGIG (reference sequence). This CDR3 has 13 amino acids.

This clonotype was detected a few times. The chain links TRBV20-1 to TRBJ1-1, with TRBD1 matching over 8 bases. Losses at the gene ends were 5 bases for V and 1 base for J; bases not matched to a gene: 6. CDR3 size: 14 residues. Germline V gene data show CDR1 as DFQATT and CDR2 as SNEGSKA (reference sequence). CDR3: CSAQGQAWNTEAFF. DNA of the CDR3: TGCAGTGCTCAGGGACAGGCGTGGAACACTGAAGCTTTCTTT.

This clonotype was counted between two and nine times. The rearrangement joins TRBV19 to TRBJ2-1; D ambiguous. There are 13 residues in the CDR3. The germline V and J ends were trimmed by 7 bases and 0 bases, with 7 bases remaining between them. Germline V lookup: CDR1 LNHDA, CDR2 SQIVND (reference sequence). In DNA, the CDR3 is TGTGCCAGTACGGCTAGCTCCTACAATGAGCAGTTCTTC. As protein: CASTASSYNEQFF. Full variable domain (rest looked up from reference TRBV19 and TRBJ2-1): DGGITQSPKYLFRKEGQNVTLSCEQNLNHDAMYWYRQDPGQGLRLIYYSQIVNDFQKGDIAEGYSVSREKKESFPLTVTSAQKNPTAFYLCASTASSYNEQFFGPGTRLTVL.

This clonotype is medium-sized. The chain couples TRBV20-1 to TRBJ1-5; TRBD1 matches at 7 bases. Germline CDR1 reads DFQATT; CDR2 reads SNEGSKA (reference sequence). Trimming took 3 bases from V and 2 from J; bases not matched to a gene: 7. The CDR3 consists of 15 residues. The CDR3 here is CSASGGRGGNQPQHF. In DNA form, the CDR3 reads TGCAGTGCTAGTGGGGGCAGGGGGGGCAATCAGCCCCAGCATTTT.

The chain joins TRBV12-3 or TRBV12-4 to TRBJ2-1; 8 nucleotides align to TRBD2. The CDR3 is 15 residues long. The V and J ends lost 6 bases and 3 bases, in that order; junction bases with no gene match: 7. The CDR3 region has the DNA TGTGCCAGCAGCGTGGCGGGAGGTGGCTACAATGAGCAGTTCTTC. Translated: CASSVAGGGYNEQFF.

This clonotype qualifies as medium-sized (0.01 to 0.1%). The chain is built from TRBV20-1 and TRBJ2-7; perhaps TRBD2 as D (5 bases). V was trimmed by 5 bases and J by 2 bases, leaving 7 bases between them. Germline values: CDR1 DFQATT, CDR2 SNEGSKA (reference sequence). CDR3 length: 11 amino acids. This chain's CDR3 is CSASEAYEQYF. In nucleotides, the CDR3 is TGCAGTGCTTCGGAGGCCTACGAGCAGTACTTC.

By frequency in the sample, this clonotype is medium-sized (0.01 to 0.1%). The chain employs TRBV24-1 and TRBJ2-5; 12 bases map to TRBD2. The V and J ends lost 4 bases and 5 bases, in that order; junction bases with no gene match: 4. The CDR3 is 15 amino acids. From germline, CDR1 is KGHDR and CDR2 SFDVKD. Here the CDR3 DNA reads TGTGCCACCAGTGAAACTACTAGCGGGAGGGAGACCCAGTACTTC. This translates into CATSETTSGRETQYF.

This clonotype is deemed medium-sized. The chain is built from TRBV6-1 and TRBJ1-6, with TRBD1 matching 8 bases. Per the germline V gene, CDR1 is MNHNS and CDR2 is SASEGT. V lost 5 bases, J lost 8 bases, and 14 bases stayed unmatched. This CDR3 comprises 17 residues. The CDR3 DNA follows: TGTGCCAGCAGTTACCTCCCGGGACAGGTGAAAGATTCACCCCTCCACTTT. Translation: CASSYLPGQVKDSPLHF.

A word on this clonotype: A much larger clone lies one base from this, so it may be a read error. The chain couples TRBV2 to TRBJ1-3; TRBD1 matches at 11 bases. Germline V gene sequence: CDR1 SNHLY, CDR2 FYNNEI. CDR3 length: 23 residues. The CDR3 nucleotides are TGTGCCAGCAGTCAACCGGGGGCATCTCGGGGACAGGGGGAACAACTCTCTGGAAACACCATGTATTTT. Protein sequence: CASSQPGASRGQGEQLSGNTMYF.

There are a few counts of this clonotype. Given a much more abundant clone one base away, this may be a read error. Here the CDR3 DNA reads TGTGCCAGCTCAGCGAACACAGGGGTCGACACCGGGGAGCTGCTTTTT. Encoded protein: CASSANTGVDTGELLF. The chain combines TRBV18 with TRBJ2-2; the match to TRBD1 covers 7 bases. Germline CDR1 KGHSH, CDR2 LQKENI. The CDR3 is made up of 16 amino acids.

V is TRBV3-1 and J is TRBJ2-1; TRBD2 matches at 10 bases. CDR1 is LGHDT and CDR2 is YNNKEL in the germline V gene (reference sequence). V was clipped by 1 base and J by 12 bases; unmatched bases: 3. This CDR3 region has 13 residues. The CDR3: CASSQGVAGGQFF. CDR3 in DNA: TGTGCCAGCAGCCAAGGGGTAGCGGGAGGGCAGTTCTTC.

The chain recombines TRBV7-8 with TRBJ2-3, with 9 bases identical to TRBD1. The CDR3 is 15 residues long. The germline gives CDR1 SGHVS, CDR2 FQNEAQ. Trimming at V came to 6 bases and at J to 2 bases, leaving 6 bases not matched to a gene. The CDR3 is CASSRDRDNTDTQYF. DNA for the CDR3: TGTGCCAGCAGTAGGGACAGGGACAACACAGATACGCAGTATTTT.

The V gene is TRBV2, the J gene TRBJ2-5; 9 bases line up with TRBD2. Trimming removed 6 bases from V and 5 bases from J; junction bases left unmatched: 16. The CDR3 has 17 amino acids. The germline CDR1 and CDR2 sequences are SNHLY and FYNNEI. CDR3: CASRLGLASRGSETQYF. CDR3 nucleotides: TGTGCCAGCAGACTCGGACTAGCGTCAAGGGGCTCGGAGACCCAGTACTTC.

This clonotype is medium-sized in the sample. This chain links TRBV20-1 with TRBJ1-1; D may be TRBD1 (5 bases). This CDR3 contains 15 residues. Deletions cut 6 bases from V and 0 bases from J, with 17 bases between. Germline assignment: CDR1 DFQATT and CDR2 SNEGSKA (reference sequence). CDR3 DNA sequence: TGCAGTGCAGGGGTTTCTTTTGAACTGAACACTGAAGCTTTCTTT. Translation gives CSAGVSFELNTEAFF.

The V and J genes are TRBV20-1 and TRBJ2-1; 11 bases agree with TRBD2. This CDR3 comprises 17 residues. Germline CDR1 DFQATT, CDR2 SNEGSKA (reference sequence). J was trimmed by 3 bases and V by 1 base; bases with no gene match: 8. The CDR3 nucleotides read TGCAGTGCTAGAGTACTAGCGGGAGACCTTAACTACAATGAGCAGTTCTTC. It is translated as CSARVLAGDLNYNEQFF.

This chain joins TRBV5-8 and TRBJ1-2; D remains ambiguous. CDR3 length: 14 residues. V was cut by 8 bases and J by 4 bases, with 18 bases left in between. Germline assignment: CDR1 SGHTS and CDR2 YDEGEE. In DNA form, the CDR3 reads TGTGCCAGAAGCCACAACCGGCGGCTCTATGGCTACACCTTC. This gives the protein CARSHNRRLYGYTF. The complete variable domain, with remaining parts taken from reference TRBV5-8 and TRBJ1-2, reads EAGVTQSPTHLIKTRGQQATLRCSPISGHTSVYWYQQALGLGLQFLLWYDEGEERNRGNFPPRFSGRQFPNYSSELNVNALELEDSALYLCARSHNRRLYGYTFGSGTRLTVV.

CDR3 protein: CASSPDSKTQYF. The CDR3 bases are TGTGCCAGCTCACCAGACAGTAAGACCCAGTACTTC. The chain carries TRBV18 and TRBJ2-5; maybe TRBD1 (5 bases). Germline values: CDR1 KGHSH, CDR2 LQKENI. V lost 2 bases to trimming and J lost 6 bases, with 7 bases between them. The CDR3 length is 12 residues.

Judged by abundance, this clonotype is medium-sized. The chain uses TRBV3-1 and TRBJ1-2; the D gene is possibly TRBD1 (5 bases). The CDR3 has 13 amino acids. CDR1 and CDR2 from the germline V gene are LGHDT and YNNKEL (reference sequence). Deletions cut 1 base from V and 7 bases from J, with 10 bases between. As DNA, the CDR3 is TGTGCCAGCAGCCAAGGGGGGATTTTTGGCTACACCTTC. Translating it yields CASSQGGIFGYTF.

Concerning this clonotype: This clone may be a read error of a much larger clone one base away. The chain links TRBV6-9 to TRBJ2-3; 9 positions match TRBD1. The CDR3 runs to 15 residues. Per germline, CDR1 MNHGY and CDR2 SVAAGI. The CDR3 loop is CTSTSRTGGTDTQYF. CDR3 nucleotide sequence: TGTACCAGCACTTCACGGACAGGGGGCACAGATACGCAGTATTTT.

As to this clonotype: A much larger clone lies a single base off, so this may be a read error. The chain carries TRBV19 and TRBJ2-1; D possibly corresponds to TRBD2 (8 bases). Germline CDR1 and CDR2: LNHDA and SQIVND (reference sequence). The CDR3 contains 14 residues. This CDR3 reads CDSSGTVGNNEQFF. Written as DNA, the CDR3 is TGTGACAGTAGCGGGACAGTTGGGAACAATGAGCAGTTCTTC.